The T cell receptor (beta chain) under discussion was sequenced for a study of T cell responses to AZD1222 COVID-19 vaccine (dated by TCRdb to 2020 to 2023). Study-wide context: AZD1222 recipients given second doses at about 4 weeks or at about 12 weeks were pooled, since spike-specific TCR depth and breadth were not found to differ between the two schedules. A total of 230 or so trial participants underwent TCR sequencing, of whom around 200 received two doses of AZD1222 and approximately 25 received two doses of the MenACWY control vaccine. Trial participants were enrolled by age into 18-55, 56-69 and 70-plus year subgroups, with around 140, 26 and 57 TCR-sequenced participants respectively.

The time point label here, explained by the study, means: baseline before first vaccination. Samples from vaccinated people were obtained from the UK trials COV001 and COV002, which included a single-blind randomized controlled phase 2/3 trial of AZD1222 (ChAdOx1 nCoV-19) in healthy adults. Trial participant PBMC samples were collected at day 0 and day 28 after the second dose for TCRbeta chain sequencing. The CDR3 sequence holds 16 residues, the cysteine and phenylalanine included. The retained sequence is limited to the CDR3, 48 bases, with the frame set at the first base. Taken from the germline V gene, the CDR1 and CDR2 loops are MNHEY and SVGAGI. Clipping removes 4 bases from V and 5 bases from J, with 14 as the unmatched junction base count. The CDR3 regions of human TCRbeta chains were analyzed by immunosequencing. In the original analysis: Repertoire TCRs were matched against a reference library of SARS-CoV-2-specific TCRs generated with the MIRA antigen-specificity platform. Breadth was defined as the fraction of unique TCRs that were SARS-CoV-2-associated. Depth was defined as the fraction of total T cells that were SARS-CoV-2-associated. Using the MIRA data, each spike-specific TCR was mapped to the spike region that the TCR reacts to and placed in a CD4 or CD8 class. Log10-transformed breadth and depth values were compared by one-way ANOVA with Sidak's multiple comparisons tests. TCRdb obtained this table from immuneACCESS and retained in-frame rearrangements with V and J assigned. These tables miss some clones; where compared with another copy, unresolved V genes account for less than half of the shortfall, and the remainder is unexplained. D and trimming come from the DNA, and the V and J calls and clone size come from that table. This sample holds about 110,000 clones; around 88% were observed only once. Clones ranked in the top ten supply less than 6% of the sample.

Worth noting for this clone: What this receptor recognizes is not known. No much larger clone is present one base from it, and per-base qualities are unavailable.

Broader findings and caveats from the paper: Spike-specific TCR breadth and depth rose significantly after two AZD1222 doses compared with day 0 and with MenACWY recipients. Participants were mostly white British, with more females than males. The authors suggested clonal diversity may have been underestimated. The vaccine-associated CD4 TCRs covered the entire spike protein, and the dominant responses fell in regions 160-218 and 743-854. Because no day 14 peak-response samples were available, repertoires were characterized only after the peak T cell response. Conclusions about previously exposed vaccinees are limited because only six or seven AZD1222 recipients were SARS-CoV-2 seropositive at baseline. Nearly half of unique spike-specific TCRs reportedly recognized epitopes outside regions mutated in the B.1.351 and B.1.1.7 variants. The 56-69-year group was small, and its depth increase did not reach significance, likely because of low power.

This TCR was recovered from an adult in good health. The chain joins TRBV6-5 to TRBJ2-7, and TRBD1 matches 7 of the central bases. The source material was peripheral blood, sampled on day 0 of AZD1222 vaccination. The nucleotide sequence reads as follows: TGTGCCAGCAGTTCCTCCACAGGGGAGCGTATGGACGAGCAGTACTTC. The resulting protein is CASSSSTGERMDEQYF.